The TCR beta chain under discussion was sequenced for a study of blood T cell repertoires in COVID-19. CDR1 is MNHEY, CDR2 SMNVEV, per germline (reference sequence). The length of the CDR3 is 15 residues. V trimming: 5 bases; J trimming: 6 bases; junction bases outside the gene matches: 7. Libraries were prepared by immunoSEQ multiplex PCR; TCRdb keeps only in-frame clonotypes and omits some of them. The sample records about 260,000 clones, 70% to 90% being singletons. This clonotype originated in a woman in her forties or fifties with acute or convalescent COVID-19. V gene TRBV27 combines with J gene TRBJ2-1, with TRBD2 matching over 10 bases. Sequenced material: peripheral blood. CDR3 in amino acids: CASSPLAGWGNEQFF. DNA of the CDR3: TGTGCCAGCAGTCCACTAGCGGGATGGGGCAATGAGCAGTTCTTC.